This TCR beta chain was sequenced during a study of T cell responses to AZD1222 COVID-19 vaccine. Study-level background: Second-dose timings of about 4 or about 12 weeks were pooled. The study's findings and limits: Compared with day 0, the breadth and depth of the Spike-specific TCR repertoire rose significantly after two doses of AZD1222. Just six AZD1222 recipients tested seropositive at baseline. No day 14 peak samples; only post-peak repertoires were characterized.

A note on this clone: Its specificity is not known.

Sequencing used immunoSEQ multiplex PCR; TCRdb keeps in-frame clones, though not all of them. The sample has roughly 130,000 clones, about 88% seen once. Trimming stripped 3 bases from V and 1 base from J, with 10 bases between. Germline CDR1 KGHDR, CDR2 SFDVKD. This CDR3 has 15 amino acids. The J gene is TRBJ2-3, the V gene TRBV24-1, with D uncertain. This specimen was peripheral blood, taken on day 0 of AZD1222 vaccination. The TCR comes from an adult in good health. CDR3 in amino acids: CATSDPLLGTDTQYF. CDR3 nucleotides: TGTGCCACCAGTGATCCCCTTCTAGGCACAGATACGCAGTATTTT.